This T cell receptor (beta chain) stems from a study of neurological immune-mediated disorders. Trimming took off 5 bases at V and 6 bases at J, with 7 bases between the two ends. Germline lookup yields CDR1 MDHEN and CDR2 SYDVKM. CDR3 length: 12 residues. General study findings and limits: Repertoires from 18 of 34 multiple sclerosis patients grouped phylogenetically into a related-CDR3 cluster, suggesting a possible signature.

MiXCR, applied by TCRdb to the 5' RACE reads, yields one record per CDR3 protein. The sample carries 65,000 to 85,000 distinct CDR3 sequences, 5% to 6.5% recorded once. This clonotype was observed at least ten times. Its antigen is still unknown. Regarding time point: longitudinal time-point 2. The chain uses TRBV28 and TRBJ2-2; no clear D. This sequence was found in a woman aged 55-70 years with multiple sclerosis. Specimen: PBMCs. This CDR3 reads CASSLRPGELFF. CDR3 DNA: TGTGCCAGCAGTCTCCGTCCCGGGGAGCTGTTTTTT.